The clone carrying this T cell receptor beta chain came up many times. Its antigen is not identified. The data originate from a study of T-cell reconstitution after alpha-beta-depleted transplantation in children. The CDR3 is 16 residues long. V gave up 0 bases and J gave up 6 bases, with 18 bases separating them. As it was prepared, the TCRbeta library received unique molecular identifiers. A single record per CDR3 protein comes from TCRdb applying MiXCR to the PCR reads. Among hundreds of thousands of distinct CDR3 sequences listed, roughly 11% were seen once. Study-level results: Two months or so post-transplant, alpha-beta T cells reportedly derived from several hundred expanded graft clones.

The sequence was obtained from a male patient aged 2-15 years who had a stem cell transplant for chronic granulomatous disease, so the T cells may come from the graft donor. Source: peripheral blood, taken 180 days after TCRalphabeta/CD19-depleted stem cell transplant. The chain carries TRBV12-3 or TRBV12-4 and TRBJ2-7, with a tentative D call TRBD2 (6 bases). The CDR3 reads CASSLARFGSLSEQYF. DNA of the CDR3: TGTGCCAGCAGTTTAGCCCGTTTCGGGAGCCTCTCCGAGCAGTACTTC.